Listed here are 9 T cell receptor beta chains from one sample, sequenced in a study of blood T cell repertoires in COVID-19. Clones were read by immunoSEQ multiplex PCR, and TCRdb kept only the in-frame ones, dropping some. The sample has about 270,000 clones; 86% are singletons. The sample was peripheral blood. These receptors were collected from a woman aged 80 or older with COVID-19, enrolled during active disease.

The CDR3 DNA is TGTGCCAGCAGTTTAGCCGCTTCGACAGGGCGTTCTAACGAGCAGTACTTC. Its translation is CASSLAASTGRSNEQYF. The chain employs TRBV28 and TRBJ2-7, with 7 bases that match TRBD1. The trim removed 2 bases at V and 5 bases at J, leaving 15 bases unmatched. Per germline, CDR1 MDHEN and CDR2 SYDVKM. This CDR3 is 17 amino acids long.

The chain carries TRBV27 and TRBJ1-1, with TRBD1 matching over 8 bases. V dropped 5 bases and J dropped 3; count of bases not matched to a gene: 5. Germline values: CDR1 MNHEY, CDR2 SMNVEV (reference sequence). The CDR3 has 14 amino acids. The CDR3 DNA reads TGTGCCAGCAGTCTTCAGGGGGCTGACACTGAAGCTTTCTTT. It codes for CASSLQGADTEAFF.

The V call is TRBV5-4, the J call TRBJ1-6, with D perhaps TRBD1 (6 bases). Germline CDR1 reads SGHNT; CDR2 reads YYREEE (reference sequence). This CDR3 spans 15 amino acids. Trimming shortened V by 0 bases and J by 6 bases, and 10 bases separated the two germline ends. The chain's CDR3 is CASSLDRASNSPLHF. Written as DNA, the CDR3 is TGTGCCAGCAGCTTGGACAGGGCTTCTAATTCACCCCTCCACTTT.

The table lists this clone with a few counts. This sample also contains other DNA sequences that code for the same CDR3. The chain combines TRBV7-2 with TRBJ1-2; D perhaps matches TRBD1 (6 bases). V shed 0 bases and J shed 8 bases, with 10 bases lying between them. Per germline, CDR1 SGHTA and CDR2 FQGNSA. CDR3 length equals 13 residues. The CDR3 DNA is TGTGCCAGCAGCTTAGCGGGGGCGAGAGGCTACACCTTC. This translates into CASSLAGARGYTF.

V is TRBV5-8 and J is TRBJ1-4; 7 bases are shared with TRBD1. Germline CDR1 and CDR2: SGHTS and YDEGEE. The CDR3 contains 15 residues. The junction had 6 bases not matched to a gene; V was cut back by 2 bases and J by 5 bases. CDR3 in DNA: TGTGCCAGCAGCTTATCCGGGACAGAGAATGAAAAACTGTTTTTT. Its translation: CASSLSGTENEKLFF.

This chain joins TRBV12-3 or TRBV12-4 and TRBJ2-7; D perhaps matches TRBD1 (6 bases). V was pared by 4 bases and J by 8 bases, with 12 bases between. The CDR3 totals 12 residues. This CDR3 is CASSWTRGKQYV. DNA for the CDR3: TGTGCCAGCAGTTGGACCAGGGGCAAGCAGTACGTC.

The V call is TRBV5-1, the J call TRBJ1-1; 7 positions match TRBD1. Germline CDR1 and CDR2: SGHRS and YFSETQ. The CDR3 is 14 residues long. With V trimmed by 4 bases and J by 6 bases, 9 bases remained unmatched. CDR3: CASSPRTGPAEAFF. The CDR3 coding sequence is TGCGCCAGCAGCCCACGGACAGGTCCTGCTGAAGCTTTCTTT. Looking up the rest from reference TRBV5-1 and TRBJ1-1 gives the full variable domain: KAGVTQTPRYLIKTRGQQVTLSCSPISGHRSVSWYQQTPGQGLQFLFEYFSETQRNKGNFPGRFSGRQFSNSRSEMNVSTLELGDSALYLCASSPRTGPAEAFFGQGTRLTVV.

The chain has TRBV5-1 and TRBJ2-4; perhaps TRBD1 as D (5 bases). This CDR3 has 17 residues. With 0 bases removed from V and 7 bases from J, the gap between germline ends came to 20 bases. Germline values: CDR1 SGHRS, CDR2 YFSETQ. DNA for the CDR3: TGCGCCAGCAGCTTGGACAGGCCGGTTGGGGATGTGAACATTCAGTACTTC. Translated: CASSLDRPVGDVNIQYF. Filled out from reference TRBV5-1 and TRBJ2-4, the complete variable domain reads KAGVTQTPRYLIKTRGQQVTLSCSPISGHRSVSWYQQTPGQGLQFLFEYFSETQRNKGNFPGRFSGRQFSNSRSEMNVSTLELGDSALYLCASSLDRPVGDVNIQYFGAGTRLSVL.

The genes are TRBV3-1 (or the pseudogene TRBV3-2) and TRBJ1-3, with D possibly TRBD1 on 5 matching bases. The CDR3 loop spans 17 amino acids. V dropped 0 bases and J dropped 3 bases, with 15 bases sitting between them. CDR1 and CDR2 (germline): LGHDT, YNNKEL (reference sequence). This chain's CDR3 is CASSQDLGDSSGNTIYF. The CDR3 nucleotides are TGTGCCAGCAGCCAAGATCTTGGGGACTCGAGTGGAAACACCATATATTTT.